This T cell receptor beta chain was observed in a study of T-cell reconstitution after alpha-beta-depleted transplantation in children. Germline values: CDR1 SGHVS, CDR2 FQNEAQ. V shed 3 bases and J shed 0 bases, with 17 bases lying between them. The CDR3 length is 17 residues. Points on this clonotype: The antigen is not known.

Points from the study as a whole: One year after transplant, T-cell counts and diversity came mostly from newly produced T cells. Several hundred expanded graft clones reportedly supplied alpha-beta T cells about two months after transplant. The study traced high day-60 TCRbeta diversity in some patients to surviving recipient T cells and thymic progenitors.

This sample's TCRbeta library carried unique molecular identifier barcodes. Via MiXCR, TCRdb re-called the PCR reads, giving one row per CDR3 protein. The data contain 750,000 to 950,000 distinct CDR3 sequences, about 16% of them singletons. This chain connects TRBV7-8 to TRBJ1-1; the D gene is possibly TRBD1 (5 bases). The TCR originated in a male patient younger than 18 who had a stem cell transplant for acute lymphoblastic leukemia, so the T cells may come from the graft donor. The specimen comprised PBMCs, mostly from graft donor cells, sampled 360 days after TCRalphabeta/CD19-depleted stem cell transplant. The CDR3 sequence: CASSFGRAGLMNTEAFF. In DNA, the CDR3 is TGTGCCAGCAGCTTCGGCAGGGCAGGGTTGATGAACACTGAAGCTTTCTTT.